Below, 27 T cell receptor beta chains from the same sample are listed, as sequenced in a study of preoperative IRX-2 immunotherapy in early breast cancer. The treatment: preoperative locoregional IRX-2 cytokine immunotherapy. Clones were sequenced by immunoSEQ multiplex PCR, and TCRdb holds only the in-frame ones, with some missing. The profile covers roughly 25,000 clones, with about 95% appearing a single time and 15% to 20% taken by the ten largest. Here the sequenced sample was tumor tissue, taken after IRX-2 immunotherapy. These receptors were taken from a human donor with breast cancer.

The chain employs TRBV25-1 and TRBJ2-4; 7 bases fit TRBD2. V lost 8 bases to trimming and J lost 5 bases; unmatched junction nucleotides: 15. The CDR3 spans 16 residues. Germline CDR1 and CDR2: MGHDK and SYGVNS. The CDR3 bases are TGTGCCAGCCCGAGGGAGGGGAGCTTCGAGGAAAACATTCAGTACTTC. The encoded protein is CASPREGSFEENIQYF.

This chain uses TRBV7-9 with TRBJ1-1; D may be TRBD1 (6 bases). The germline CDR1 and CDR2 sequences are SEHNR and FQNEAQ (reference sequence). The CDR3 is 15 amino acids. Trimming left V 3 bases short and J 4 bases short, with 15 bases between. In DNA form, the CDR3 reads TGTGCCAGCAGCTTCGGAAACAGGGTTATCACTGAAGCTTTCTTT. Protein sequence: CASSFGNRVITEAFF.

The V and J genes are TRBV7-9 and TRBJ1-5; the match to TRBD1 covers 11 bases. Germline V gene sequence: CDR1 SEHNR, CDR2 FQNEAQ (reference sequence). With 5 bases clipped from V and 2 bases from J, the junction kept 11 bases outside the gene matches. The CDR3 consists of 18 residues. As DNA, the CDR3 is TGTGCCAGCAGCCACTCGGGACAGGGGGAGTCCGGCAATCAGCCCCAGCATTTT. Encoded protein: CASSHSGQGESGNQPQHF.

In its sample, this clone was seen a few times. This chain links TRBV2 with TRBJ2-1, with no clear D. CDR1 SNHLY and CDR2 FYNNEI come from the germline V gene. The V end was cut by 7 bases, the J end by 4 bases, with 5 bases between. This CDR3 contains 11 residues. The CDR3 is CASTTYNEQFF. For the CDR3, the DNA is TGTGCCAGCACGACATACAATGAGCAGTTCTTC. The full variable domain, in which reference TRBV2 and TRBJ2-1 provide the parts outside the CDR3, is EPEVTQTPSHQVTQMGQEVILRCVPISNHLYFYWYRQILGQKVEFLVSFYNNEISEKSEIFDDQFSVERPDGSNFTLKIRSTKLEDSAMYFCASTTYNEQFFGPGTRLTVL.

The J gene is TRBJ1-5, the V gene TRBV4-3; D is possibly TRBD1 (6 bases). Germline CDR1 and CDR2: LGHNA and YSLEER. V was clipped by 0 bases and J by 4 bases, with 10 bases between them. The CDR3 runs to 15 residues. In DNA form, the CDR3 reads TGCGCCAGCAGCCAAGATGGCAGGGGAAATCAGCCCCAGCATTTT. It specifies CASSQDGRGNQPQHF.

The CDR3 coding sequence is TGTGCCAGCAAACCGGGGGGAAGGTATGGCTACACCTTC. It translates to CASKPGGRYGYTF. The V call is TRBV28, the J call TRBJ1-2, with D possibly matching TRBD1 (5 bases). With 7 bases removed from V and 5 bases from J, the gap between germline ends came to 14 bases. Germline V gene data show CDR1 as MDHEN and CDR2 as SYDVKM. This CDR3 is built from 13 residues.

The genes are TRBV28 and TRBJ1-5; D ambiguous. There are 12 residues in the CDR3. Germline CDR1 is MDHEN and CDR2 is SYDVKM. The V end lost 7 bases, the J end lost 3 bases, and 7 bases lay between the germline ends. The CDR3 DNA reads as TGTGCCAGCACCGAGAACAATCAGCCCCAGCATTTT. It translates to CASTENNQPQHF.

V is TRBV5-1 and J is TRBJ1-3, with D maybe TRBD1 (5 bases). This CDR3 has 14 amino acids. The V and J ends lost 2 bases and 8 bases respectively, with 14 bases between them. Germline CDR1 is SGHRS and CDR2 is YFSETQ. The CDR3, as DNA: TGCGCCAGCAGCTTCCGACCGGGGGAGGACACCATATATTTT. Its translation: CASSFRPGEDTIYF.

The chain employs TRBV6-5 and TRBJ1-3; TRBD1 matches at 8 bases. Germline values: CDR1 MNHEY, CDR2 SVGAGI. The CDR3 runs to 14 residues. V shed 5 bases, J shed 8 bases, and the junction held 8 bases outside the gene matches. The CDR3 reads CASSPGTGRDTIYF. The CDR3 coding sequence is TGTGCCAGCAGTCCTGGGACAGGACGGGACACCATATATTTT.

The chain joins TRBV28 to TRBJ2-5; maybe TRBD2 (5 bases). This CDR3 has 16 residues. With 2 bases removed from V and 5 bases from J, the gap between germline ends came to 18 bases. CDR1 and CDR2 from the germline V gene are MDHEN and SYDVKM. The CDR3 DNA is TGTGCCAGCAGTTTACCGCGTGGTGAGGGATGGGAGACCCAGTACTTC. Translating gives CASSLPRGEGWETQYF.

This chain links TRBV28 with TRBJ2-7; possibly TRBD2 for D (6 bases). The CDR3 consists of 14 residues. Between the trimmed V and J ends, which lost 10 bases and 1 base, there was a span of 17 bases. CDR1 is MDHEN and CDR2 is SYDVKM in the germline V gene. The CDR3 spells CATHELARSYEQYF. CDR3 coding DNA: TGTGCCACCCACGAACTAGCAAGATCCTACGAGCAGTACTTC. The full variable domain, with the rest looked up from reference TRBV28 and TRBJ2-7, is DVKVTQSSRYLVKRTGEKVFLECVQDMDHENMFWYRQDPGLGLRLIYFSYDVKMKEKGDIPEGYSVSREKKERFSLILESASTNQTSMYLCATHELARSYEQYFGPGTRLTVT.

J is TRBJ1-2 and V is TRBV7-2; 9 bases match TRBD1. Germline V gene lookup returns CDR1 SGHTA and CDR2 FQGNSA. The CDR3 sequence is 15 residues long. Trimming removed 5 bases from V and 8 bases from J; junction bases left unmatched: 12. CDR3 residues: CASSPGTGRGSGYTF. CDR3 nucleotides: TGTGCCAGCAGCCCAGGGACAGGGAGAGGGAGCGGCTACACCTTC. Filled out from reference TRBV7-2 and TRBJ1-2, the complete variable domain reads GAGVSQSPSNKVTEKGKDVELRCDPISGHTALYWYRQSLGQGLEFLIYFQGNSAPDKSGLPSDRFSAERTGGSVSTLTIQRTQQEDSAVYLCASSPGTGRGSGYTFGSGTRLTVV.

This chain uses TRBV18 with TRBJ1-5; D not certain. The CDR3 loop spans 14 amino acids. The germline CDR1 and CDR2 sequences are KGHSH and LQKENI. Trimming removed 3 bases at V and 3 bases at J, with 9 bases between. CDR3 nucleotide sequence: TGTGCCAGCTCACCGGCACAGAACAATCAGCCCCAGCATTTT. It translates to CASSPAQNNQPQHF. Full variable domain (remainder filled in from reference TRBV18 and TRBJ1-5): NAGVMQNPRHLVRRRGQEARLRCSPMKGHSHVYWYRQLPEEGLKFMVYLQKENIIDESGMPKERFSAEFPKEGPSILRIQQVVRGDSAAYFCASSPAQNNQPQHFGDGTRLSIL.

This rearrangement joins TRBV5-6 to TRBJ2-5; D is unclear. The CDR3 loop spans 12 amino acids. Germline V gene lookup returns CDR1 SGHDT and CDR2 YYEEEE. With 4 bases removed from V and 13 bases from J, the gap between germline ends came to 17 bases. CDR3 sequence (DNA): TGTGCCAGCAGCGAAGGGATGTCTCTTGGGTACTTC. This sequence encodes CASSEGMSLGYF. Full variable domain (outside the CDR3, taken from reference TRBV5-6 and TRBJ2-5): DAGVTQSPTHLIKTRGQQVTLRCSPKSGHDTVSWYQQALGQGPQFIFQYYEEEERQRGNFPDRFSGHQFPNYSSELNVNALLLGDSALYLCASSEGMSLGYFGPGTRLLVL.

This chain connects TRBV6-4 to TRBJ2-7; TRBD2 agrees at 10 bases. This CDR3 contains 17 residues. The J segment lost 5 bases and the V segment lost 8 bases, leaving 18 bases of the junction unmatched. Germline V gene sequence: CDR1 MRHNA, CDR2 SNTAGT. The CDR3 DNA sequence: TGTGCCAGCTCGGTACTGTTTGGGAGCGGGAGGGTGAACGAGCAGTACTTC. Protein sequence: CASSVLFGSGRVNEQYF.

CDR3 in amino acids: CASSRLARQETQYF. The CDR3 coding sequence is TGTGCCAGTAGTCGACTAGCGAGGCAAGAGACCCAGTACTTC. The V call is TRBV19, the J call TRBJ2-5; TRBD2 matches 8 bases. Trimming at V came to 5 bases and at J to 2 bases, leaving 4 bases not matched to a gene. The CDR3 has 14 amino acids. Germline V gene sequence: CDR1 LNHDA, CDR2 SQIVND (reference sequence).

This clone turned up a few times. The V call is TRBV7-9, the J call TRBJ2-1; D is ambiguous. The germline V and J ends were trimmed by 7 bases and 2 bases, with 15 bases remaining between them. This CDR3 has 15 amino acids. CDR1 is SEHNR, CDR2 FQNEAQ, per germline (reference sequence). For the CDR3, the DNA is TGTGCCAGCACCCCGACCCTGGAACCCTACAATGAGCAGTTCTTC. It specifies CASTPTLEPYNEQFF. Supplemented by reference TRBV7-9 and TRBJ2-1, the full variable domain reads DTGVSQNPRHKITKRGQNVTFRCDPISEHNRLYWYRQTLGQGPEFLTYFQNEAQLEKSRLLSDRFSAERPKGSFSTLEIQRTEQGDSAMYLCASTPTLEPYNEQFFGPGTRLTVL.

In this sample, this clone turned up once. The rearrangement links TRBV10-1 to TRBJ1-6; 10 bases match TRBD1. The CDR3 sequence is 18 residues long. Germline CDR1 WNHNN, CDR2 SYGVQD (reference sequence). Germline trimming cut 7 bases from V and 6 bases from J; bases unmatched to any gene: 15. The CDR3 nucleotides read TGCGCCAGCAATAAGGGACAGGGGATCGCCAAAGTTAATTCACCCCTCCACTTT. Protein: CASNKGQGIAKVNSPLHF.

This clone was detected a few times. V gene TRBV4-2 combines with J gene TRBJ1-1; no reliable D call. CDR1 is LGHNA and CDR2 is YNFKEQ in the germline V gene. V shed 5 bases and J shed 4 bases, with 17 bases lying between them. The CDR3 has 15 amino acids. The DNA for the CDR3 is TGTGCCAGCAGCTTGACTGAACGGGCCCTCACTGAAGCTTTCTTT. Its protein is CASSLTERALTEAFF.

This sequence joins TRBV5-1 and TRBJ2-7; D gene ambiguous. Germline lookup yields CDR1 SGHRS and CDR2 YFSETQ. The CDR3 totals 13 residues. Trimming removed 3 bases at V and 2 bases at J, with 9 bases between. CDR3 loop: CASSSPPAYEQYF. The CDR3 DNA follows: TGCGCCAGCAGCTCCCCCCCAGCCTACGAGCAGTACTTC.

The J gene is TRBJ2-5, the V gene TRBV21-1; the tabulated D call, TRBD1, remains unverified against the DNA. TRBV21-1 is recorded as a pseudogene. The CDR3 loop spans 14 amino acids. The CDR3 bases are TGTGCCAGCCCCACAGGGGGCCGCCAAGAGACCCAGTACTTC. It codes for CASPTGGRQETQYF.

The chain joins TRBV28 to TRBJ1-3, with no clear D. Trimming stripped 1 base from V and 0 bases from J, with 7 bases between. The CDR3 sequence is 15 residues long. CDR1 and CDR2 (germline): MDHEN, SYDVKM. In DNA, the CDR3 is TGTGCCAGCAGTTTATTAGGACTCTCTGGAAACACCATATATTTT. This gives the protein CASSLLGLSGNTIYF. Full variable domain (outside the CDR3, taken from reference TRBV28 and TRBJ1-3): DVKVTQSSRYLVKRTGEKVFLECVQDMDHENMFWYRQDPGLGLRLIYFSYDVKMKEKGDIPEGYSVSREKKERFSLILESASTNQTSMYLCASSLLGLSGNTIYFGEGSWLTVV.

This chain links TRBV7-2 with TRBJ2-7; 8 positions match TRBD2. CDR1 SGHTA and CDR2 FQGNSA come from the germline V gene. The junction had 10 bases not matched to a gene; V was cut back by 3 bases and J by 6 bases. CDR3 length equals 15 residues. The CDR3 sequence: CASSFTGTRRIEQYF. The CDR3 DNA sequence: TGTGCCAGCAGCTTTACCGGGACTAGACGGATCGAGCAGTACTTC.

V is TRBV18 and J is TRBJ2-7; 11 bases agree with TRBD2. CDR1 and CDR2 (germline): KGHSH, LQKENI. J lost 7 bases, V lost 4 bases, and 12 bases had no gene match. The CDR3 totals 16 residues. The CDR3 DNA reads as TGTGCCAGCTCACTGTATGATGTAGCGGGGGGGCATGAGCAGTACTTC. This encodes CASSLYDVAGGHEQYF.

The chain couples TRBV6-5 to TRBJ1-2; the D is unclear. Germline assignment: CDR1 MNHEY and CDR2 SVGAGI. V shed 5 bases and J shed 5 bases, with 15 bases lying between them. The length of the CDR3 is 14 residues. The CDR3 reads CASSLRRDSYGYTF. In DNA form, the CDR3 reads TGTGCCAGCAGTCTACGACGGGATTCATATGGCTACACCTTC.

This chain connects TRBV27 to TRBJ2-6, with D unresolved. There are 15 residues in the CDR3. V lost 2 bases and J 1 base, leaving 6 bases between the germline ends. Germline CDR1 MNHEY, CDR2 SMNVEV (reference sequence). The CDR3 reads CASSLQGSGANVLTF. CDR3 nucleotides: TGTGCCAGCAGTTTACAAGGGTCTGGGGCCAACGTCCTGACTTTC. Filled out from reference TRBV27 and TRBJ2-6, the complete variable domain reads EAQVTQNPRYLITVTGKKLTVTCSQNMNHEYMSWYRQDPGLGLRQIYYSMNVEVTDKGDVPEGYKVSRKEKRNFPLILESPSPNQTSLYFCASSLQGSGANVLTFGAGSRLTVL.

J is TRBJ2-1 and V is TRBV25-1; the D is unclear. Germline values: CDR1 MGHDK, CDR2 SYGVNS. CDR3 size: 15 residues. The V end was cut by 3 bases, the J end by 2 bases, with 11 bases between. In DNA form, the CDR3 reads TGTGCCAGCAGTGATACTCAGATACCCTACAATGAGCAGTTCTTC. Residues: CASSDTQIPYNEQFF.